This TCR beta chain emerged from a study of T cell repertoires in cytomegalovirus infection (dated by TCRdb to about 2019). About the investigation overall: Alongside well-studied HLA-B-restricted epitopes, the peptide stimulations were aimed at recently identified HLA-C-restricted CMV epitopes, whose presentation resists viral immunomodulation. Donor HLA type was relevant to the analysis, because carriage of CMV infection together with the matching HLA type was indicated by public TCR beta signatures. Broader findings and caveats from the paper: In both this cohort and an independent roughly 350-donor cohort, the cumulative frequency of public TCR beta family members distinguished carriers of CMV infection plus the relevant HLA type. The ex vivo response was dominated by HLA-C-restricted CMV-specific TCR beta clonotypes, which also provided the single most frequent clonotype in two of eight donors.

This specimen's treatment or condition label, interpreted: in vitro stimulation with specific CMV peptide epitopes to enrich CMV-specific T cells. Sequences SGHDN (CDR1) and FVKESK (CDR2) are obtained from the germline V gene. Relative to germline, V is missing 6 bases and J is missing 3 bases, with 8 bases of the junction outside any gene match. From the cysteine up to the phenylalanine, the CDR3 has a length of 16 residues. Kept here is only the CDR3 DNA, which spans 48 bases and is read in frame from base 1. This sample was sequenced with an Illumina HiSeq 1500. TCRdb passed the public sequencing reads through fastp at Q25 and MiXCR, retaining productive beta sequences. A single entry per CDR3 protein holds the most common genes and DNA from its merged rows. The table for this sample lists around 750,000 distinct CDR3 sequences; about 31% of them were counted only once. The ten top clones hold around 12% of the sample.

Remarks on this clonotype: Its antigen is currently not known. The input lacks base qualities; no much larger clone sits a single base away.

Rearrangement joined TRBV14 to TRBJ2-1; TRBD1 aligns with 10 central bases. This receptor was obtained from a human donor in good health (CMV status not recorded). Some clones in this sample may be carry-over from other donors' samples. The sequenced sample was cultured CD8+ T cells from PBMCs, obtained from culture after CMV antigen stimulation. Here the CDR3 is given as CASSLYRDRGYNEQFF. The sequenced DNA is TGTGCCAGCAGTCTTTACCGGGACAGGGGCTACAATGAGCAGTTCTTC.